This is a list of T cell receptor beta chains from one sample in a study of blood T cell repertoires in COVID-19. The protocol was immunoSEQ multiplex PCR, while the TCRdb copy is restricted to in-frame clones and leaves out a portion. Among some 140,000 clones, around 85% were seen once, and the ten largest hold approximately 18%. Sequencing was performed on peripheral blood. The receptors originated from a woman aged 80 or over with acute or convalescent COVID-19. The CDR3 runs from the conserved cysteine through the conserved F or W. The D gene is left open where the match is weak. Rows give clone size only sometimes, using once, few, many, or a class for an expanded clone.

V gene: TRBV3-1/TRBV3-2
D gene: -
clone size: -
J gene: TRBJ1-1
CDR3 protein: CASSHSLDRLTEAFF
CDR3 DNA: TGTGCCAGCAGCCATTCTTTAGACAGGCTCACTGAAGCTTTCTTT

V gene: TRBV11-2
D gene: TRBD1
clone size: -
J gene: TRBJ2-2
CDR3 protein: CASSSVGQVNTGELFF
CDR3 DNA: TGTGCCAGCAGCTCAGTGGGACAGGTGAACACCGGGGAGCTGTTTTTT

V gene: TRBV4-3
D gene: TRBD1
clone size: once
J gene: TRBJ2-7
CDR3 protein: CASSHTGQGPYEQYF
CDR3 DNA: TGCGCCAGCAGCCATACCGGACAGGGCCCCTACGAGCAGTACTTC

V gene: TRBV6-5
D gene: TRBD2
clone size: -
J gene: TRBJ2-1
CDR3 protein: CASSWTSGSNEQFF
CDR3 DNA: TGTGCCAGCAGCTGGACTAGCGGGAGTAATGAGCAGTTCTTC

V gene: TRBV7-2
D gene: TRBD1
clone size: -
J gene: TRBJ2-1
CDR3 protein: CASRLTGGARGEQFF
CDR3 DNA: TGTGCCAGCAGGCTTACAGGGGGCGCGAGGGGTGAGCAGTTCTTC

V gene: TRBV5-1
D gene: TRBD1
clone size: -
J gene: TRBJ1-6
CDR3 protein: CASSYDGQAPRIMGSPLHF
CDR3 DNA: TGCGCCAGCAGCTACGACGGACAGGCACCTAGGATCATGGGATCACCCCTCCACTTT

V gene: TRBV2
D gene: TRBD2
clone size: -
J gene: TRBJ2-1
CDR3 protein: CASTPGLAGYNEQFF
CDR3 DNA: TGTGCCAGCACCCCAGGACTAGCGGGGTACAATGAGCAGTTCTTC

V gene: TRBV5-1
D gene: -
clone size: -
J gene: TRBJ2-2
CDR3 protein: CASSLSGNTGELFF
CDR3 DNA: TGCGCCAGCAGCTTGTCGGGTAACACCGGGGAGCTGTTTTTT

V gene: TRBV27
D gene: TRBD1
clone size: -
J gene: TRBJ1-1
CDR3 protein: CASNQQGMNTEAFF
CDR3 DNA: TGTGCCAGCAACCAACAGGGGATGAACACTGAAGCTTTCTTT

V gene: TRBV5-5
D gene: TRBD1
clone size: -
J gene: TRBJ1-1
CDR3 protein: CASSLALGTGSLLRAFF
CDR3 DNA: TGTGCCAGCAGCTTGGCCTTGGGGACAGGGTCCTTACTAAGAGCTTTCTTT

V gene: TRBV11-2
D gene: -
clone size: -
J gene: TRBJ2-1
CDR3 protein: CASSLGGGGVGYNEQFF
CDR3 DNA: TGTGCCAGCAGCTTAGGAGGGGGCGGGGTGGGATACAATGAGCAGTTCTTC

V gene: TRBV7-6
D gene: TRBD2
clone size: -
J gene: TRBJ2-7
CDR3 protein: CASSLGSSGGAAQYF
CDR3 DNA: TGTGCCAGCAGCTTAGGCTCTAGCGGGGGGGCCGCGCAGTACTTC

V gene: TRBV30
D gene: -
clone size: -
J gene: TRBJ2-7
CDR3 protein: CAWSISETYEQYF
CDR3 DNA: TGTGCCTGGAGTATCAGCGAAACCTACGAGCAGTACTTC

V gene: TRBV7-8
D gene: -
clone size: once
J gene: TRBJ1-2
CDR3 protein: CASSQDIDYGYTF
CDR3 DNA: TGTGCCAGCAGCCAGGACATTGACTATGGCTACACCTTC

V gene: TRBV3-1/TRBV3-2
D gene: -
clone size: few
J gene: TRBJ2-2
CDR3 protein: CASSPVWWGDTGELFF
CDR3 DNA: TGTGCCAGCAGCCCCGTTTGGTGGGGGGACACCGGGGAGCTGTTTTTT

V gene: TRBV27
D gene: -
clone size: -
J gene: TRBJ1-2
CDR3 protein: CASSFGGPNYGYTF
CDR3 DNA: TGTGCCAGCAGTTTCGGGGGACCCAACTATGGCTACACCTTC

V gene: TRBV4-3
D gene: -
clone size: -
J gene: TRBJ1-2
CDR3 protein: CASSQVPGGRDGYTF
CDR3 DNA: TGCGCCAGCAGCCAAGTCCCCGGGGGTCGAGATGGCTACACCTTC

V gene: TRBV11-2
D gene: TRBD2
clone size: few
J gene: TRBJ2-3
CDR3 protein: CASSLTRPGLAGADTQYF
CDR3 DNA: TGTGCCAGCAGCTTAACACGCCCGGGACTAGCGGGAGCAGATACGCAGTATTTT

V gene: TRBV29-1
D gene: TRBD1
clone size: -
J gene: TRBJ2-7
CDR3 protein: CSISVGGVYEQYF
CDR3 DNA: TGCAGCATCTCGGTAGGGGGCGTCTACGAGCAGTACTTC

V gene: TRBV7-9
D gene: TRBD1
clone size: -
J gene: TRBJ1-4
CDR3 protein: CASSPSGTGLQEKLFF
CDR3 DNA: TGTGCCAGCAGCCCGAGTGGGACAGGTCTTCAAGAAAAACTGTTTTTT

V gene: TRBV9
D gene: -
clone size: -
J gene: TRBJ1-1
CDR3 protein: CASSVGGGDTEAFF
CDR3 DNA: TGTGCCAGCAGCGTAGGCGGGGGTGACACTGAAGCTTTCTTT

V gene: TRBV5-6
D gene: TRBD2
clone size: -
J gene: TRBJ2-1
CDR3 protein: CASSSTTSGGPASWNEQFF
CDR3 DNA: TGTGCCAGCAGCTCTACGACTAGCGGGGGCCCCGCGTCCTGGAATGAGCAGTTCTTC

V gene: TRBV5-1
D gene: -
clone size: -
J gene: TRBJ2-1
CDR3 protein: CASSLGGTGYNEQFF
CDR3 DNA: TGCGCCAGCAGCTTGGGAGGTACAGGATACAATGAGCAGTTCTTC

V gene: TRBV7-2
D gene: -
clone size: -
J gene: TRBJ2-3
CDR3 protein: CASSLDPSGSTDTQYF
CDR3 DNA: TGTGCCAGCAGCTTAGACCCCTCAGGGAGCACAGATACGCAGTATTTT

V gene: TRBV6-5
D gene: -
clone size: -
J gene: TRBJ1-5
CDR3 protein: CASSLQRGNQPQHF
CDR3 DNA: TGTGCCAGCAGCCTACAACGGGGCAATCAGCCCCAGCATTTT

V gene: TRBV10-1
D gene: TRBD1
clone size: -
J gene: TRBJ2-7
CDR3 protein: CASSEYGQGSTYEQYF
CDR3 DNA: TGCGCCAGCAGTGAGTACGGACAGGGTTCTACCTACGAGCAGTACTTC

V gene: TRBV18
D gene: -
clone size: -
J gene: TRBJ2-5
CDR3 protein: CASSPGAQETQYF
CDR3 DNA: TGTGCCAGCTCACCAGGGGCGCAAGAGACCCAGTACTTC

V gene: TRBV2
D gene: TRBD2
clone size: -
J gene: TRBJ2-1
CDR3 protein: CASTLAGGHNEQFF
CDR3 DNA: TGTGCCAGCACCTTAGCGGGGGGGCACAATGAGCAGTTCTTC

V gene: TRBV3-1/TRBV3-2
D gene: TRBD1
clone size: -
J gene: TRBJ1-5
CDR3 protein: CASSQADRLVNQPQHF
CDR3 DNA: TGTGCCAGCAGCCAAGCGGACAGGTTAGTAAATCAGCCCCAGCATTTT

V gene: TRBV10-3
D gene: -
clone size: -
J gene: TRBJ1-1
CDR3 protein: CAIKTQMNTEAFF
CDR3 DNA: TGTGCCATCAAAACGCAGATGAACACTGAAGCTTTCTTT

V gene: TRBV4-1
D gene: TRBD1
clone size: -
J gene: TRBJ1-2
CDR3 protein: CASSQDPGTGGRGYTF
CDR3 DNA: TGCGCCAGCAGCCAAGATCCGGGGACAGGGGGCCGGGGCTACACCTTC

V gene: TRBV2
D gene: TRBD2
clone size: -
J gene: TRBJ2-1
CDR3 protein: CASTDSSGGSNEQFF
CDR3 DNA: TGTGCCAGTACTGACTCAAGCGGGGGGTCCAATGAGCAGTTCTTC

V gene: TRBV10-2
D gene: TRBD1
clone size: few
J gene: TRBJ1-2
CDR3 protein: CASSGTGDYGYTF
CDR3 DNA: TGCGCCAGCAGCGGGACAGGGGATTATGGCTACACCTTC

V gene: TRBV10-3
D gene: -
clone size: -
J gene: TRBJ2-1
CDR3 protein: CAISESWFRRLDRGHEQFF
CDR3 DNA: TGTGCCATCAGTGAGTCATGGTTTAGGCGGCTTGACAGAGGCCATGAGCAGTTCTTC

V gene: TRBV27
D gene: -
clone size: -
J gene: TRBJ2-3
CDR3 protein: CASSATSGGPRNTQYF
CDR3 DNA: TGTGCCAGCAGTGCCACTTCTGGGGGCCCGAGGAATACGCAGTATTTT

V gene: TRBV6-5
D gene: -
clone size: -
J gene: TRBJ1-4
CDR3 protein: CASSYREEGKLFF
CDR3 DNA: TGTGCCAGCAGTTACAGAGAAGAGGGAAAACTGTTTTTT

V gene: TRBV15
D gene: -
clone size: -
J gene: TRBJ2-3
CDR3 protein: CATSHLTNLNTQYF
CDR3 DNA: TGTGCCACCAGCCATCTCACAAATCTGAATACGCAGTATTTT

V gene: TRBV19
D gene: TRBD2
clone size: few
J gene: TRBJ2-1
CDR3 protein: CASSIVASGTSGYNEQFF
CDR3 DNA: TGTGCCAGTAGTATAGTGGCTTCTGGGACTAGCGGCTACAATGAGCAGTTCTTC

V gene: TRBV10-3
D gene: -
clone size: -
J gene: TRBJ2-1
CDR3 protein: CATEKSQGSSYNEQFF
CDR3 DNA: TGTGCCACCGAGAAATCTCAGGGAAGCTCCTACAATGAGCAGTTCTTC

V gene: TRBV6-6
D gene: -
clone size: -
J gene: TRBJ2-2
CDR3 protein: CASRPGSETGELFF
CDR3 DNA: TGTGCCAGCAGACCCGGGAGCGAAACCGGGGAGCTGTTTTTT

V gene: TRBV7-2
D gene: -
clone size: -
J gene: TRBJ1-2
CDR3 protein: CASSSPGVLYGYTF
CDR3 DNA: TGTGCCAGCAGCTCCCCGGGGGTTCTCTATGGCTACACCTTC

V gene: TRBV7-9
D gene: -
clone size: -
J gene: TRBJ2-2
CDR3 protein: CASSLGANTGELFF
CDR3 DNA: TGTGCCAGCAGCTTAGGAGCGAACACCGGGGAGCTGTTTTTT

V gene: TRBV19
D gene: -
clone size: once
J gene: TRBJ2-2
CDR3 protein: CASSKQRDTGELFF
CDR3 DNA: TGTGCCAGTAGTAAACAGAGAGACACCGGGGAGCTGTTTTTT

V gene: TRBV4-1
D gene: -
clone size: once
J gene: TRBJ1-2
CDR3 protein: CASSQVSNYGYTF
CDR3 DNA: TGCGCCAGCAGCCAAGTTAGCAACTATGGCTACACCTTC

V gene: TRBV7-8
D gene: -
clone size: -
J gene: TRBJ2-7
CDR3 protein: CASSISGFGYSYEQYF
CDR3 DNA: TGTGCCAGCAGCATCTCAGGGTTCGGGTACTCCTACGAGCAGTACTTC

V gene: TRBV3-1/TRBV3-2
D gene: TRBD1
clone size: -
J gene: TRBJ1-5
CDR3 protein: CASSQTSGTGGLWSNQPQHF
CDR3 DNA: TGTGCCAGCAGCCAGACTTCCGGGACAGGGGGCCTTTGGAGCAATCAGCCCCAGCATTTT

V gene: TRBV19
D gene: -
clone size: -
J gene: TRBJ2-3
CDR3 protein: CASSIPTKTDTQYF
CDR3 DNA: TGTGCCAGTAGTATTCCCACTAAGACAGATACGCAGTATTTT

V gene: TRBV5-1
D gene: TRBD2
clone size: -
J gene: TRBJ2-5
CDR3 protein: CASSLNVAGEKETQYF
CDR3 DNA: TGCGCCAGCAGCTTGAACGTAGCGGGGGAAAAAGAGACCCAGTACTTC

V gene: TRBV7-2
D gene: -
clone size: -
J gene: TRBJ2-1
CDR3 protein: CASSLGGPGKGNEQFF
CDR3 DNA: TGTGCCAGCAGCTTAGGCGGACCAGGGAAGGGCAATGAGCAGTTCTTC

V gene: TRBV18
D gene: -
clone size: -
J gene: TRBJ1-2
CDR3 protein: CASSPRRNYGYTF
CDR3 DNA: TGTGCCAGCTCACCAAGGAGAAACTATGGCTACACCTTC

V gene: TRBV6-6
D gene: TRBD1
clone size: -
J gene: TRBJ2-2
CDR3 protein: CASSYSGTGLAGELFF
CDR3 DNA: TGTGCCAGCAGTTACTCTGGGACAGGGTTAGCCGGGGAGCTGTTTTTT

V gene: TRBV12-5
D gene: -
clone size: -
J gene: TRBJ2-1
CDR3 protein: CASALEVSSYNEQFF
CDR3 DNA: TGTGCTAGTGCCTTAGAAGTTAGCTCCTACAATGAGCAGTTCTTC